This record concerns one T cell receptor beta chain sequence. Antigen unknown. This PCR relied on a set of 60 Vbeta primers and 13 Jbeta primers. Clones were sequenced by immunoSEQ multiplex PCR, and TCRdb holds only the in-frame ones, with some missing. Found here are roughly 120,000 clones, 81% of them singletons; the top ten hold about 1.8%. Germline V gene data show CDR1 as LNHDA and CDR2 as SQIVND (reference sequence). The CDR3 covers 12 residues. Trimming took 4 bases from V and 7 from J, leaving 8 bases between them. The data are from a study of cytomegalovirus exposure and HLA in healthy donors. General study findings and limits: Most CMV-associated TCR beta chains were later found to appear HLA-restricted.

This rearrangement joins TRBV19 to TRBJ1-5; D remains ambiguous. The clonotype comes from a middle-aged man in good health and CMV-seronegative. The sample comprised PBMCs. In nucleotides, the CDR3 is TGTGCCAGTAGTACCCTAGTCCAGCCCCAGCATTTT. It translates to CASSTLVQPQHF.